One and the same sample provided the 21 T cell receptor beta chains below, sequenced in a study of CD8 T cells in ankylosing spondylitis. Each CDR3 protein is one row after TCRdb ran MiXCR on the 5' RACE reads. Of about 160,000 distinct CDR3 sequences listed, 9.8% are singletons. Sequenced material: blood, either unsorted or a sorted T cell fraction (not recorded which). These receptors were obtained from a female donor with ankylosing spondylitis or in good health (not recorded which).

This clonotype appeared many times. The chain has TRBV2 and TRBJ1-6, with D possibly matching TRBD1 (5 bases). The length of the CDR3 is 12 residues. Trimming removed 9 bases from V and 8 bases from J, with 11 bases in between. CDR1 SNHLY and CDR2 FYNNEI come from the germline V gene. In DNA form, the CDR3 reads TGTGCCAGTCTAGGGGAGGATTCACCCCTCCACTTT. It translates to CASLGEDSPLHF.

This clonotype came up many times. The chain joins TRBV7-9 to TRBJ2-1; D is unresolved. Trimming cost V 4 bases and J 6 bases, with 7 bases left between them. The CDR3 extends over 12 amino acids. The V gene's germline CDR1 is SEHNR and CDR2 FQNEAQ (reference sequence). CDR3 loop: CASSSLSNEQFF. Written as DNA, the CDR3 is TGTGCCAGCAGCTCCCTCTCCAATGAGCAGTTCTTC.

This clonotype was counted a few times. The rearrangement links TRBV24-1 to TRBJ2-7; D possibly matches TRBD1 or TRBD2 (6 bases each). The length of the CDR3 is 16 residues. Per the germline V gene, CDR1 is KGHDR and CDR2 is SFDVKD. The V and J ends lost 7 bases and 3 bases respectively, with 21 bases between them. The CDR3 spells CATRDPLGGLNYEQYF. The CDR3 DNA follows: TGTGCCACCAGGGACCCCCTCGGGGGCCTAAACTACGAGCAGTACTTC.

The V and J genes are TRBV4-3 and TRBJ2-1; 9 bases are a match to TRBD2. CDR3 length equals 17 residues. V lost 0 bases, J lost 1 base, and 4 bases stayed unmatched. In germline, CDR1 is LGHNA, CDR2 YSLEER. In nucleotides, the CDR3 is TGCGCCAGCAGCCAAGATCGGCTAGCGGGATCCTACAATGAGCAGTTCTTC. Translated, it gives CASSQDRLAGSYNEQFF.

Only a few counts were recorded for this clonotype. This chain joins TRBV6-2 or TRBV6-3 and TRBJ1-1; tentatively, D is TRBD1 (6 bases). CDR1 and CDR2 from the germline V gene are MNHEY and SVGEGT. The CDR3 length is 14 residues. Trimming stripped 0 bases from V and 5 bases from J, with 10 bases between. CDR3: CASSYSEGVTEAFF. For the CDR3, the DNA is TGTGCCAGCAGTTACTCGGAGGGGGTGACTGAAGCTTTCTTT.

As for this clonotype: A much larger clone is a single base away; this may be a read error. The V call is TRBV4-2, the J call TRBJ2-1, with 7 nucleotides matching TRBD2. This CDR3 contains 17 residues. Germline-derived CDR1 and CDR2 are LGHNA and YNFKEQ. The V gene end was trimmed by 4 bases and the J gene end by 0 bases; junction bases not matched to a gene: 9. CDR3 sequence (DNA): TGTGCCAGCAGCCCGGGGGGTGGATCTAGCTCCTACAATGAGCAGTTCTTC. Its protein product is CASSPGGGSSSYNEQFF.

In its sample, this clonotype was seen a few times. V and J are TRBV27 and TRBJ2-6; D unclear. The CDR3 is made up of 14 amino acids. Germline V gene lookup returns CDR1 MNHEY and CDR2 SMNVEV (reference sequence). Trimming shortened V by 3 bases and J by 2 bases, and 5 bases separated the two germline ends. The CDR3 loop is CASSLSTGANVLTF. The CDR3 nucleotides read TGTGCCAGCAGTTTGAGCACTGGGGCCAACGTCCTGACTTTC.

DNA of the CDR3: TGTGCCAGCAGCGCCTCAGGGGGGATGAACACTGAAGCTTTCTTT. It yields the protein CASSASGGMNTEAFF. This chain uses TRBV7-9 with TRBJ1-1; TRBD1 aligns across 7 bases. Germline trimming cut 5 bases from V and 0 bases from J; bases unmatched to any gene: 6. Germline CDR1 and CDR2: SEHNR and FQNEAQ (reference sequence). The CDR3 covers 15 residues. The whole variable domain, filled in from reference TRBV7-9 and TRBJ1-1, reads DTGVSQNPRHKITKRGQNVTFRCDPISEHNRLYWYRQTLGQGPEFLTYFQNEAQLEKSRLLSDRFSAERPKGSFSTLEIQRTEQGDSAMYLCASSASGGMNTEAFFGQGTRLTVV.

The V call is TRBV3-1, the J call TRBJ1-2, with 8 bases aligning to TRBD1. The germline V gene has CDR1 LGHDT and CDR2 YNNKEL (reference sequence). J was trimmed by 4 bases and V by 1 base; bases with no gene match: 5. CDR3 length: 15 residues. The CDR3 DNA follows: TGTGCCAGCAGCCAAGCAGGGGGCCTGGTCTATGGCTACACCTTC. Translated, it gives CASSQAGGLVYGYTF.

This clonotype was seen more than once but under ten times. The V and J genes are TRBV7-6 and TRBJ1-4, with D tentatively TRBD1 (5 bases). Germline V lookup: CDR1 SGHVS, CDR2 FNYEAQ. Trimming stripped 4 bases from V and 8 bases from J, with 11 bases between. The CDR3 has 13 amino acids. The CDR3 protein is CASSSSQVEKLFF. The CDR3 nucleotides are TGTGCCAGCAGCTCCTCACAGGTCGAAAAACTGTTTTTT.

This clonotype was found many times. The chain links TRBV24-1 to TRBJ2-1, with D maybe TRBD2 (7 bases). V was clipped by 2 bases and J by 6 bases, with 13 bases between them. The CDR3 runs to 15 residues. The germline V gene has CDR1 KGHDR and CDR2 SFDVKD. The CDR3 DNA follows: TGTGCCACCAGTGATTCGGGGGGCGCAGGCAATGAGCAGTTCTTC. Amino acids: CATSDSGGAGNEQFF.

This clonotype occurred many times. This chain connects TRBV6-1 to TRBJ2-2; TRBD1 matches at 10 bases. The CDR3 covers 14 residues. Trimming took 6 bases from V and 8 from J; bases not matched to a gene: 6. Germline V gene data show CDR1 as MNHNS and CDR2 as SASEGT. The chain's CDR3 is CASSPTGGGGELFF. For the CDR3, the DNA is TGTGCCAGCAGCCCGACAGGGGGCGGTGGGGAGCTGTTTTTT.

There are a few counts of this clonotype. The J gene is TRBJ2-3, the V gene TRBV7-9; 9 nucleotides match TRBD2. The CDR3 loop spans 15 amino acids. With V trimmed by 1 base and J by 5 bases, 4 bases remained unmatched. Germline CDR1 and CDR2: SEHNR and FQNEAQ (reference sequence). The CDR3 sequence is CASSLGPAGGDTQYF. The CDR3 DNA follows: TGTGCCAGCAGCTTAGGCCCAGCGGGAGGAGATACGCAGTATTTT. The entire variable domain, with the rest obtained from reference TRBV7-9 and TRBJ2-3, is as follows: DTGVSQNPRHKITKRGQNVTFRCDPISEHNRLYWYRQTLGQGPEFLTYFQNEAQLEKSRLLSDRFSAERPKGSFSTLEIQRTEQGDSAMYLCASSLGPAGGDTQYFGPGTRLTVL.

This chain uses TRBV7-9 with TRBJ1-2, with 7 bases matching TRBD1. Germline V gene sequence: CDR1 SEHNR, CDR2 FQNEAQ (reference sequence). The trim removed 4 bases at V and 4 bases at J, leaving 6 bases unmatched. The CDR3 has 14 amino acids. The CDR3 loop is CASSSAGGLYGYTF. CDR3 DNA sequence: TGTGCCAGCAGCTCTGCAGGGGGGCTCTATGGCTACACCTTC.

V gene TRBV6-2 or TRBV6-3 combines with J gene TRBJ2-7, with D possibly being TRBD1 (6 bases). The V end lost 8 bases, the J end lost 4 bases, and 15 bases lay between the germline ends. The length of the CDR3 is 13 residues. Germline V gene data show CDR1 as MNHEY and CDR2 as SVGEGT. In nucleotides, the CDR3 is TGTGCCAGCGGTTCAGGGGTCTCGTACGAGCAGTACTTC. It yields the protein CASGSGVSYEQYF.

The chain uses TRBV28 and TRBJ2-3, with D hard to call. Looked up from germline, CDR1 is MDHEN and CDR2 is SYDVKM. Trimming stripped 7 bases from V and 6 bases from J, with 8 bases between. The CDR3 runs 11 residues. The CDR3 reads CASTWVDTQYF. The CDR3 DNA reads as TGTGCCAGCACGTGGGTGGATACGCAGTATTTT. The entire variable domain, with the rest obtained from reference TRBV28 and TRBJ2-3, is as follows: DVKVTQSSRYLVKRTGEKVFLECVQDMDHENMFWYRQDPGLGLRLIYFSYDVKMKEKGDIPEGYSVSREKKERFSLILESASTNQTSMYLCASTWVDTQYFGPGTRLTVL.

This clonotype has ten or more counts. V and J are TRBV7-2 and TRBJ2-1; TRBD1 agrees at 11 bases. The junction had 8 bases not matched to a gene; V was cut back by 4 bases and J by 6 bases. The CDR3 extends over 16 amino acids. Germline V gene lookup returns CDR1 SGHTA and CDR2 FQGNSA. CDR3 loop: CASSSPDRGLGNEQFF. Written as DNA, the CDR3 is TGTGCCAGCAGCTCCCCGGACAGGGGGCTCGGCAATGAGCAGTTCTTC.

Remarks on this clonotype: A much larger clone lies one base from this, so it may be a read error. The chain links TRBV2 to TRBJ2-1; 12 bases align to TRBD2. J was trimmed by 0 bases and V by 11 bases; bases with no gene match: 17. Germline CDR1 reads SNHLY; CDR2 reads FYNNEI. CDR3 length: 19 amino acids. The CDR3 nucleotides read TGTGCCTGCACCGGGACTAGCGGGCGAGTCCTGAGCTCCTACAATGAGCAGTTCTTC. Translating it yields CACTGTSGRVLSSYNEQFF. The entire variable domain, with the rest obtained from reference TRBV2 and TRBJ2-1, is as follows: EPEVTQTPSHQVTQMGQEVILRCVPISNHLYFYWYRQILGQKVEFLVSFYNNEISEKSEIFDDQFSVERPDGSNFTLKIRSTKLEDSAMYFCACTGTSGRVLSSYNEQFFGPGTRLTVL.

The genes are TRBV18 and TRBJ1-1; the match to TRBD1 covers 8 bases. The CDR3 sequence is 16 residues long. Germline-derived CDR1 and CDR2 are KGHSH and LQKENI. V was clipped by 0 bases and J by 0 bases; unmatched bases: 3. The CDR3 is CASSPPRDRMNTEAFF. CDR3 coding DNA: TGTGCCAGCTCACCACCCCGGGACAGGATGAACACTGAAGCTTTCTTT.

This clonotype was counted only a few times. This chain links TRBV9 with TRBJ2-7, with D unclear. This CDR3 contains 16 residues. In germline, CDR1 is SGDLS, CDR2 YYNGEE. V shed 0 bases and J shed 2 bases, with 15 bases lying between them. In DNA, the CDR3 is TGTGCCAGCAGCGTAGAGTTCACGCGGAACCCCTACGAGCAGTACTTC. This gives the protein CASSVEFTRNPYEQYF.

The rearrangement uses TRBV14 and TRBJ2-1; a weak D match, TRBD2 (5 bases). V lost 0 bases to trimming and J lost 15 bases, with 21 bases between them. The CDR3 has 15 residues. CDR1 is SGHDN and CDR2 is FVKESK in the germline V gene. Here the CDR3 reads CASSQDRAGHHGGFF. The CDR3 DNA reads as TGTGCCAGCAGCCAAGATCGGGCGGGCCATCATGGTGGGTTCTTC.